Below are 17 T cell receptor beta chains sequenced from a single sample in a study of OX40 agonist ivuxolimab in advanced cancers. Assay: immunoSEQ multiplex PCR; the TCRdb copy retains only in-frame clones and omits some. The table has about 43,000 clones, around 85% seen once; the top ten hold about 15%. This sample comprised CD4+ or CD8+ T cells sorted from blood, obtained in a trial of the OX40 agonist ivuxolimab. Receptors were obtained from an adult with an advanced solid tumor such as melanoma, head and neck, liver or kidney cancer.

CDR3 protein: CASSPGTVGNTIYF. CDR3 nucleotide sequence: TGTGCCAGCAGCCCCGGGACAGTTGGAAACACCATATATTTT. The chain has TRBV27 and TRBJ1-3; 7 bases are shared with TRBD1. The V gene end was trimmed by 6 bases and the J gene end by 3 bases; junction bases not matched to a gene: 5. The CDR3 consists of 14 residues. The germline V gene encodes CDR1 MNHEY and CDR2 SMNVEV (reference sequence).

The CDR3 coding sequence is TGTGCCAGCAGCGTAAGTGGGAATGAGCAGTTCTTC. Protein: CASSVSGNEQFF. This chain links TRBV9 with TRBJ2-1; D uncertain. Deletions cut 1 base from V and 7 bases from J, with 6 bases between. This CDR3 spans 12 amino acids. CDR1 is SGDLS and CDR2 is YYNGEE in the germline V gene.

This sequence joins TRBV5-1 and TRBJ2-3; D not resolved. The V end lost 0 bases, the J end lost 0 bases, and 8 bases lay between the germline ends. Germline V gene lookup returns CDR1 SGHRS and CDR2 YFSETQ. The CDR3 runs to 15 residues. The CDR3 bases are TGCGCCAGCAGCTTGGGGGTCCTTAGCACAGATACGCAGTATTTT. Protein product: CASSLGVLSTDTQYF.

This clone was recorded once. The V and J genes are TRBV10-1 and TRBJ1-4, with D perhaps matching TRBD1 (5 bases). V was clipped by 0 bases and J by 7 bases, with 18 bases between them. Germline lookup yields CDR1 WNHNN and CDR2 SYGVQD (reference sequence). There are 17 residues in the CDR3. The CDR3 nucleotides read TGCGCCAGCAGTGAGTCGAACTTGGGGGAGGGCGGTGAAAAACTGTTTTTT. Translated: CASSESNLGEGGEKLFF.

The chain couples TRBV7-6 to TRBJ1-5; D is undetermined. The CDR3 has 15 amino acids. Germline V gene sequence: CDR1 SGHVS, CDR2 FNYEAQ. V lost 3 bases, J lost 9 bases, and 18 bases lay in between. The chain's CDR3 is CASSLWGGRDRPQHF. The CDR3, as DNA: TGTGCCAGCAGCTTGTGGGGTGGGAGAGATCGGCCCCAGCATTTT. The variable domain in full, with the rest retrieved from reference TRBV7-6 and TRBJ1-5, is GAGVSQSPRYKVTKRGQDVALRCDPISGHVSLYWYRQALGQGPEFLTYFNYEAQQDKSGLPNDRFSAERPEGSISTLTIQRTEQRDSAMYRCASSLWGGRDRPQHFGDGTRLSIL.

The chain recombines TRBV5-8 with TRBJ1-5; 11 bases line up with TRBD1. The CDR3 is made up of 14 amino acids. Germline trimming cut 4 bases from V and 6 bases from J; bases unmatched to any gene: 3. In germline, CDR1 is SGHTS, CDR2 YDEGEE. CDR3 nucleotide sequence: TGTGCCAGCAGCACTGGGACAGGGGGTCAGCCCCAGCATTTT. It yields the protein CASSTGTGGQPQHF.

This clone was picked up many times. This chain connects TRBV7-6 to TRBJ2-3; 7 bases are shared with TRBD2. The CDR3 sequence is 15 residues long. V was pared by 0 bases and J by 4 bases, with 4 bases of the junction left unmatched. Looked up from germline, CDR1 is SGHVS and CDR2 is FNYEAQ. CDR3 nucleotide sequence: TGTGCCAGCAGCTTAGCGGCGGGAGAAGCAGATACGCAGTATTTT. Protein: CASSLAAGEADTQYF.

The genes are TRBV7-3 and TRBJ2-3; D is unresolved. This CDR3 spans 13 amino acids. In germline, CDR1 is SGHTA, CDR2 FQGTGA. V lost 5 bases to trimming and J lost 6 bases, with 12 bases between them. CDR3: CASSLDAPDTQYF. DNA for the CDR3: TGTGCCAGCAGCCTTGACGCCCCCGATACGCAGTATTTT.

The gene calls are TRBV25-1 and TRBJ2-1, with a tentative D call TRBD2 (5 bases). V lost 3 bases and J 0 bases, leaving 9 bases between the germline ends. The CDR3 loop spans 15 amino acids. Looked up from germline, CDR1 is MGHDK and CDR2 is SYGVNS. Here the CDR3 DNA reads TGTGCCAGCAGTGAGCGGGTAAGCTCCTACAATGAGCAGTTCTTC. Protein: CASSERVSSYNEQFF. Full variable domain (remainder filled in from reference TRBV25-1 and TRBJ2-1): EADIYQTPRYLVIGTGKKITLECSQTMGHDKMYWYQQDPGMELHLIHYSYGVNSTEKGDLSSESTVSRIRTEHFPLTLESARPSHTSQYLCASSERVSSYNEQFFGPGTRLTVL.

The chain uses TRBV27 and TRBJ1-5, with a weak D call TRBD1 (6 bases). V was shortened by 5 bases and J by 5 bases, with 16 bases between the two germline ends. The CDR3 has 15 amino acids. Germline CDR1 reads MNHEY; CDR2 reads SMNVEV (reference sequence). As DNA, the CDR3 is TGTGCCAGCAGTCCCCTGACAGGTGGCGATCAGCCCCAGCATTTT. Encoded protein: CASSPLTGGDQPQHF.

The chain is built from TRBV4-1 and TRBJ2-5, with TRBD2 as a possible D gene (5 bases). Trimming shortened V by 0 bases and J by 5 bases, and 7 bases separated the two germline ends. This CDR3 spans 13 amino acids. CDR1 is MGHRA, CDR2 YSYEKL, per germline. The CDR3 DNA reads TGCGCCAGCAGCCAAGAACCGGGGGAGACCCAGTACTTC. Its protein product is CASSQEPGETQYF.

CDR3 DNA: TGTGCCAGCGCTGGGACAGCCCAAGAGACCCAGTACTTC. Residues: CASAGTAQETQYF. The chain couples TRBV7-9 to TRBJ2-5; 7 nucleotides match TRBD1. Germline CDR1 reads SEHNR; CDR2 reads FQNEAQ (reference sequence). The CDR3 is 13 amino acids. V was pared by 8 bases and J by 1 base, with 4 bases of the junction left unmatched.

The chain carries TRBV5-1 and TRBJ1-2, with 8 bases aligning to TRBD1. This CDR3 spans 15 amino acids. With V trimmed by 3 bases and J by 7 bases, 11 bases remained unmatched. In germline, CDR1 is SGHRS, CDR2 YFSETQ. The CDR3: CASSYLGQGRLGYTF. DNA of the CDR3: TGCGCCAGCAGCTATCTCGGACAGGGTAGGCTTGGCTACACCTTC.

The rearrangement uses TRBV19 and TRBJ1-1; D perhaps matches TRBD1 (5 bases). There are 14 residues in the CDR3. With 3 bases removed from V and 4 bases from J, the gap between germline ends came to 12 bases. The germline CDR1 and CDR2 sequences are LNHDA and SQIVND (reference sequence). DNA of the CDR3: TGTGCCAGTAGTATGACAGCCTACTTCACTGAAGCTTTCTTT. This codes for CASSMTAYFTEAFF.

The chain recombines TRBV5-1 with TRBJ1-1, with TRBD1 identical over 8 bases. V was pared by 0 bases and J by 5 bases, with 6 bases of the junction left unmatched. The CDR3 runs to 15 residues. CDR1 and CDR2 (germline): SGHRS, YFSETQ. DNA for the CDR3: TGCGCCAGCAGCTTGGAAACAGGGGGTAGTACTGAAGCTTTCTTT. This sequence encodes CASSLETGGSTEAFF.

The chain links TRBV28 to TRBJ1-2; 10 bases align to TRBD1. The CDR3 is 16 residues long. CDR1 is MDHEN, CDR2 SYDVKM, per germline. J lost 0 bases, V lost 6 bases, and 7 bases had no gene match. CDR3 in amino acids: CASSSTDRGTNYGYTF. Here the CDR3 DNA reads TGTGCCAGCAGCTCAACGGACAGGGGGACTAACTATGGCTACACCTTC.

This rearrangement joins TRBV27 to TRBJ2-7, with D possibly TRBD2 on 5 matching bases. V gave up 6 bases and J gave up 6 bases, with 18 bases separating them. The germline gives CDR1 MNHEY, CDR2 SMNVEV (reference sequence). The CDR3 contains 14 residues. The CDR3 region is CASSPDYLVGEQYF. CDR3 nucleotide sequence: TGTGCCAGCAGCCCCGACTATCTAGTCGGCGAGCAGTACTTC.